What follows are 32 T cell receptor beta chains derived from one specimen sequenced in a study of blood T cell repertoires in COVID-19. This table comes from immunoSEQ multiplex PCR, and its TCRdb copy is limited to in-frame clones, with some not included. This table holds roughly 200,000 clones, about four fifths found once. Sequenced material: peripheral blood. These receptors all stem from a man between 40 and 49 years old with active or convalescent COVID-19.

This chain links TRBV7-2 with TRBJ1-1, with 7 nucleotides matching TRBD1. This CDR3 has 13 amino acids. CDR1 and CDR2 (germline): SGHTA, FQGNSA. Losses at the gene ends were 5 bases for V and 4 bases for J; bases not matched to a gene: 4. The CDR3 is CASSLNRGTEAFF. The CDR3 DNA reads as TGTGCCAGCAGCCTTAACAGGGGCACTGAAGCTTTCTTT.

This chain uses TRBV5-4 with TRBJ2-7; 8 bases agree with TRBD2. The V gene end was trimmed by 4 bases and the J gene end by 2 bases; junction bases not matched to a gene: 5. The CDR3 consists of 14 residues. Looked up from germline, CDR1 is SGHNT and CDR2 is YYREEE (reference sequence). CDR3 amino acids: CASSPRGGTYEQYF. In DNA form, the CDR3 reads TGTGCCAGCAGCCCTCGGGGGGGAACCTACGAGCAGTACTTC.

This clone was counted between two and nine times. The rearrangement links TRBV10-3 to TRBJ2-3; D is unresolved. CDR3 size: 12 residues. V was shortened by 3 bases and J by 4 bases, with 5 bases between the two germline ends. Germline CDR1 and CDR2: ENHRY and SYGVKD. CDR3 in amino acids: CAISDTADTQYF. In nucleotides, the CDR3 is TGTGCCATCAGTGATACGGCAGATACGCAGTATTTT.

The gene calls are TRBV11-2 and TRBJ2-1; D might be TRBD2 (6 bases). V dropped 4 bases and J dropped 2 bases, with 15 bases sitting between them. The CDR3 is 16 residues long. CDR1 is SGHAT, CDR2 FQNNGV, per germline. The CDR3 protein is CASSSTGESPYNEQFF. CDR3 nucleotide sequence: TGTGCCAGCAGCTCAACGGGAGAGTCACCCTACAATGAGCAGTTCTTC.

The genes are TRBV5-5 and TRBJ2-2; D is unresolved. Looked up from germline, CDR1 is SGHKS and CDR2 is YYEKEE (reference sequence). This CDR3 contains 13 residues. With 7 bases removed from V and 2 bases from J, the gap between germline ends came to 9 bases. CDR3 nucleotide sequence: TGTGCCAGCCTCAGGTCCAACACCGGGGAGCTGTTTTTT. This translates into CASLRSNTGELFF.

The V call is TRBV2, the J call TRBJ1-3; D is unresolved. The germline V gene encodes CDR1 SNHLY and CDR2 FYNNEI. V was shortened by 6 bases and J by 0 bases, with 9 bases between the two germline ends. The CDR3 totals 14 residues. The CDR3 coding sequence is TGTGCCAGCAGACAACAGAGCTCTGGAAACACCATATATTTT. It encodes CASRQQSSGNTIYF.

This sequence joins TRBV19 and TRBJ1-5; 12 positions agree with TRBD1. Germline CDR1 reads LNHDA; CDR2 reads SQIVND (reference sequence). V was clipped by 3 bases and J by 2 bases; unmatched bases: 8. CDR3 length equals 18 residues. CDR3 amino acids: CASSISPGQGARNQPQHF. DNA for the CDR3: TGTGCCAGTAGTATTAGCCCGGGACAGGGGGCACGCAATCAGCCCCAGCATTTT.

This sequence joins TRBV19 and TRBJ2-3; 7 positions agree with TRBD2. CDR3 length: 14 residues. Trimming cost V 6 bases and J 0 bases; bases outside gene matches: 3. Germline V gene sequence: CDR1 LNHDA, CDR2 SQIVND (reference sequence). The CDR3 protein is CASSGGRSTDTQYF. The CDR3 region has the DNA TGTGCCAGTAGCGGCGGGAGAAGCACAGATACGCAGTATTTT.

The rearrangement links TRBV6-1 to TRBJ1-1, with a possible D match to TRBD1 (6 bases). The CDR3 is 17 residues long. V lost 2 bases to trimming and J lost 3 bases, with 19 bases between them. Germline V lookup: CDR1 MNHNS, CDR2 SASEGT. The CDR3 DNA follows: TGTGCCAGCAGTGAACCACGTTCGGCCCAGGGGCACACTGAAGCTTTCTTT. Translated: CASSEPRSAQGHTEAFF.

The chain uses TRBV5-4 and TRBJ1-6, with 7 positions matching TRBD1. Trimming cost V 4 bases and J 7 bases; bases outside gene matches: 20. Germline CDR1 is SGHNT and CDR2 is YYREEE (reference sequence). This CDR3 contains 19 residues. The CDR3 sequence is CASSPRRSSTGSENSPLHF. The CDR3 DNA reads as TGTGCCAGCAGCCCCCGACGATCCTCGACAGGGTCCGAAAATTCACCCCTCCACTTT.

The rearrangement joins TRBV24-1 to TRBJ1-5, with D hard to call. Looked up from germline, CDR1 is KGHDR and CDR2 is SFDVKD. The length of the CDR3 is 14 residues. Trimming removed 5 bases at V and 0 bases at J, with 7 bases between. The DNA for the CDR3 is TGTGCCACCAGTGGAGGGTATAGCAATCAGCCCCAGCATTTT. Protein sequence: CATSGGYSNQPQHF.

V usage is TRBV5-1 and J usage is TRBJ1-2; TRBD1 matches 7 bases. The trim removed 3 bases at V and 1 base at J, leaving 12 bases unmatched. From germline, CDR1 is SGHRS and CDR2 YFSETQ. This CDR3 contains 17 residues. CDR3 DNA: TGCGCCAGCAGCTACCAGGCGGTGACAGGGCTTAACTATGGCTACACCTTC. It codes for CASSYQAVTGLNYGYTF.

This clone was counted once. This rearrangement joins TRBV2 to TRBJ1-4; 7 nucleotides agree with TRBD1. Germline CDR1 is SNHLY and CDR2 is FYNNEI. V was pared by 11 bases and J by 0 bases, with 6 bases of the junction left unmatched. The CDR3 is made up of 14 amino acids. CDR3 residues: CAGGTESTNEKLFF. The CDR3 nucleotides are TGTGCCGGAGGGACAGAGTCAACTAATGAAAAACTGTTTTTT.

This sequence joins TRBV4-1 and TRBJ2-7; D call uncertain. The CDR3 has 15 residues. Per germline, CDR1 MGHRA and CDR2 YSYEKL. V dropped 1 base and J dropped 0 bases, with 10 bases sitting between them. The CDR3: CASSQVPKSSYEQYF. CDR3 in DNA: TGCGCCAGCAGCCAAGTCCCTAAGAGCTCCTACGAGCAGTACTTC.

CDR3 amino acids: CASRGTQGAGYTF. Here the CDR3 DNA reads TGTGCCAGCAGGGGGACACAGGGGGCGGGCTACACCTTC. The chain joins TRBV2 to TRBJ1-2; 9 nucleotides match TRBD1. J gave up 8 bases and V 6 bases, and 7 bases lay outside the gene matches. Germline CDR1 reads SNHLY; CDR2 reads FYNNEI. The CDR3 is made up of 13 amino acids.

The V and J genes are TRBV2 and TRBJ1-2; a weak D match, TRBD1 (5 bases). V was cut by 7 bases and J by 8 bases, with 17 bases left in between. The CDR3 covers 13 residues. Per the germline V gene, CDR1 is SNHLY and CDR2 is FYNNEI. The CDR3 nucleotides are TGTGCCAGCACCGAGACCGAGTGGGGCGGCTACACCTTC. It translates to CASTETEWGGYTF.

This chain connects TRBV6-5 to TRBJ2-5; 7 bases fit TRBD1. V dropped 8 bases and J dropped 2; count of bases not matched to a gene: 5. CDR3 size: 13 residues. Germline values: CDR1 MNHEY, CDR2 SVGAGI. The CDR3 DNA reads as TGTGCCAGCTGGGGACAGCAACAAGAGACCCAGTACTTC. The encoded protein is CASWGQQQETQYF.

V and J are TRBV5-8 and TRBJ2-3; 10 bases are shared with TRBD2. The CDR3 runs to 17 residues. The V gene end was trimmed by 0 bases and the J gene end by 3 bases; junction bases not matched to a gene: 7. Germline CDR1 is SGHTS and CDR2 is YDEGEE. In DNA, the CDR3 is TGTGCCAGCAGCTTGGCCTGGGCTAGCGGGAGAACAGATACGCAGTATTTT. Amino acids: CASSLAWASGRTDTQYF.

The rearrangement uses TRBV28 and TRBJ1-2; D gene unclear. V lost 4 bases and J lost 9, with 9 bases in between. Germline CDR1 MDHEN, CDR2 SYDVKM. The CDR3 spans 11 residues. DNA for the CDR3: TGTGCCAGCAGTTCCCGGTCCCGCTACACCTTC. It specifies CASSSRSRYTF.

This rearrangement joins TRBV7-9 to TRBJ2-3; D is ambiguous. There are 15 residues in the CDR3. Trimming removed 3 bases at V and 2 bases at J, with 12 bases between. Per germline, CDR1 SEHNR and CDR2 FQNEAQ (reference sequence). The CDR3 loop reads CASSFLQWPTDTQYF. As DNA, the CDR3 is TGTGCCAGCAGCTTTCTCCAGTGGCCCACAGATACGCAGTATTTT.

This clone was counted a few times. The chain has TRBV30 and TRBJ1-2; D is possibly TRBD1 (5 bases). This CDR3 region has 14 residues. Trimming took 3 bases from V and 1 from J, leaving 12 bases between them. Germline V gene lookup returns CDR1 GTSNPN and CDR2 SVGIG (reference sequence). The CDR3: CAWSKGLINYGYTF. The DNA of the CDR3 is TGTGCCTGGAGCAAGGGACTGATTAACTATGGCTACACCTTC.

This clone has only one observation. The chain employs TRBV19 and TRBJ1-2, with 7 bases that match TRBD1. The CDR3 length is 15 residues. Germline CDR1 and CDR2: LNHDA and SQIVND (reference sequence). Germline trimming cut 3 bases from V and 0 bases from J; bases unmatched to any gene: 4. The CDR3 sequence: CASSITGESNYGYTF. The CDR3 DNA follows: TGTGCCAGTAGTATTACAGGGGAATCTAACTATGGCTACACCTTC.

The chain is built from TRBV30 and TRBJ1-1; TRBD1 aligns across 11 bases. The germline gives CDR1 GTSNPN, CDR2 SVGIG (reference sequence). The CDR3 spans 12 residues. The CDR3 sequence is CADRGLNTEAFF. In DNA form, the CDR3 reads TGTGCGGACAGGGGGCTTAACACTGAAGCTTTCTTT.

The chain links TRBV6-5 to TRBJ2-7; 9 positions match TRBD1. With V trimmed by 6 bases and J by 7 bases, 10 bases remained unmatched. The CDR3 covers 14 residues. Per the germline V gene, CDR1 is MNHEY and CDR2 is SVGAGI. This CDR3 reads CASRSGQGLTEQYF. Written as DNA, the CDR3 is TGTGCCAGCAGATCCGGACAGGGGCTTACTGAGCAGTACTTC.

CDR3 in amino acids: CASSYPEIGQEQYF. For the CDR3, the DNA is TGTGCCAGCAGTTACCCGGAGATCGGACAGGAGCAGTACTTC. The genes are TRBV6-6 and TRBJ2-7, with a weak D call TRBD1 (6 bases). The CDR3 loop spans 14 amino acids. Trimming pared 2 bases from V and 7 bases from J, leaving 15 bases between. Looked up from germline, CDR1 is MNHNY and CDR2 is SVGAGI (reference sequence).

The chain carries TRBV12-3 or TRBV12-4 and TRBJ1-6; D remains unclear. The CDR3 totals 12 residues. Trimming shortened V by 6 bases and J by 7 bases, and 7 bases separated the two germline ends. The CDR3 spells CASSLPNSPLHF. The DNA for the CDR3 is TGTGCCAGCAGCCTACCCAATTCACCCCTCCACTTT.

DNA for the CDR3: TGTGCCATCAGCGGGGATGATCGTGGTAATTCACCCCTCCACTTT. This codes for CAISGDDRGNSPLHF. The V call is TRBV10-3, the J call TRBJ1-6; no clear D. Germline V lookup: CDR1 ENHRY, CDR2 SYGVKD. V was pared by 6 bases and J by 6 bases, with 15 bases between. This CDR3 has 15 residues.

The V and J genes are TRBV18 and TRBJ1-2; TRBD1 matches at 7 bases. Trimming removed 10 bases from V and 0 bases from J; junction bases left unmatched: 11. Germline lookup yields CDR1 KGHSH and CDR2 LQKENI. The CDR3 is made up of 15 amino acids. This CDR3 reads CATSDRVEANYGYTF. The CDR3 DNA reads as TGTGCCACCTCCGACAGGGTGGAAGCTAACTATGGCTACACCTTC.

The V call is TRBV11-3, the J call TRBJ1-1, with 8 bases identical to TRBD1. In germline, CDR1 is SGHNT, CDR2 YENEEA. Losses at the gene ends were 5 bases for V and 1 base for J; bases not matched to a gene: 6. This CDR3 comprises 15 residues. As DNA, the CDR3 is TGTGCCAGCAGCCCCTCCGGGACAGGGAACACTGAAGCTTTCTTT. Protein product: CASSPSGTGNTEAFF.

The V and J genes are TRBV30 and TRBJ1-6, with TRBD1 matching 8 bases. The CDR3 loop spans 12 amino acids. The V segment lost 2 bases and the J segment 9 bases; nucleotides outside the gene matches: 0. Germline loops: CDR1 GTSNPN, CDR2 SVGIG (reference sequence). The DNA of the CDR3 is TGTGCCTGGAGTCAGGGGGCTTCACCCCTCCACTTT. As protein: CAWSQGASPLHF.

The gene calls are TRBV21-1 and TRBJ2-7; TRBD1, the table's D call, was not compared with the DNA. TRBV21-1 is noted as a pseudogene. The CDR3 spans 12 residues. The CDR3 DNA is TGTGCCAGCAACCTTGCCCAGGGGGAGCAGTACTTC. Its translation is CASNLAQGEQYF.

A note on this clone: This same CDR3 is encoded by further DNA sequences in the sample. The chain links TRBV3-1 (or the pseudogene TRBV3-2) to TRBJ2-3, with D possibly matching TRBD1 (5 bases). The CDR3 extends over 15 amino acids. CDR1 is LGHDT and CDR2 is YNNKEL in the germline V gene (reference sequence). The V and J ends lost 4 bases and 0 bases respectively, with 11 bases between them. CDR3 nucleotide sequence: TGTGCCAGCAGCCCCGGACACCTAAGCACAGATACGCAGTATTTT. This translates into CASSPGHLSTDTQYF.